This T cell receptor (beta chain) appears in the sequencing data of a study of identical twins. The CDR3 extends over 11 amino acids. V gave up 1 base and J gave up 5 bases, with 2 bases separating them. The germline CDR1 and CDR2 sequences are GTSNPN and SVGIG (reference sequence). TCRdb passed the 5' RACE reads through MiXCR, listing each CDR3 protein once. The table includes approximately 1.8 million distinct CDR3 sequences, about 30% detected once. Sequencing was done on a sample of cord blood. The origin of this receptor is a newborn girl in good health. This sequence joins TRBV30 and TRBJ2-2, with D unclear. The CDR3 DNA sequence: TGTGCCTGGAGTGGAACCGGGGAGCTGTTTTTT. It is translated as CAWSGTGELFF.